This is a list of T cell receptor beta chains from one sample in a study of circulating tumor DNA in untreated peripheral T-cell lymphoma. The assay was immunoSEQ multiplex PCR, and TCRdb's table has in-frame clones only and misses some. The sample has about 8,500 clones, around four fifths seen once. Input material: tumor tissue. These receptors were obtained from a human donor with peripheral T-cell lymphoma. CDR3s include the opening cysteine and the closing phenylalanine or tryptophan. A D gene is named only where the DNA matches it firmly. For some rows the clone size is stated as once, few or many, or as a class when expanded; others skip it.

d_gene	abundance	j_gene	v_gene	CDR3nt	CDR3aa
-	-	TRBJ2-5	TRBV30	TGTGCCTGGGGGGGTGGTGGACCCAAAGAGACCCAGTACTTC	CAWGGGGPKETQYF
TRBD1	-	TRBJ2-7	TRBV5-1	TGCGCCAGCAGCTCAGAGCCCCCCGGACAGGCCCATCACTACGAGCAGTACTTC	CASSSEPPGQAHHYEQYF
-	-	TRBJ1-1	TRBV10-3	TGTGCCATCAGTGAGGAGAACATTGAAGCTTTCTTT	CAISEENIEAFF
-	few	TRBJ1-6	TRBV15	TGTGCCACCAGCACCGGGACTTTGAATTCACCCCTCCACTTT	CATSTGTLNSPLHF
-	-	TRBJ1-4	TRBV11-3	TGTGCCAGCAGCTTGGACATCCCGCAGGGTGAAAAACTGTTTTTT	CASSLDIPQGEKLFF
-	-	TRBJ1-5	TRBV18	TGTGCCAGCTCTGACCGGGATACCTCGACACATCAGCCCCAGCATTTT	CASSDRDTSTHQPQHF
-	-	TRBJ2-5	TRBV30	TGTGCCTGGGATAAGGGGGGACAAGAGACCCAGTACTTC	CAWDKGGQETQYF
TRBD1	-	TRBJ1-5	TRBV11-3	TGTGCCAGCAGTCGCAGGGACAGGGTTAATCAGCCCCAGCATTTT	CASSRRDRVNQPQHF
-	-	TRBJ2-7	TRBV18	TGTGCCAGCTCACCAGAGGGGAAGGTCTACGAGCAGTACTTC	CASSPEGKVYEQYF
TRBD1	-	TRBJ2-2	TRBV11-1	TGTGCCAGCAGCCCGGGACAGGGGGCCCTAATCGGGGAGCTGTTTTTT	CASSPGQGALIGELFF
-	-	TRBJ1-1	TRBV10-2	TGCGCCAGCAGTGTGGGGGCCGCGAGGGAGTTGAACACTGAAGCTTTCTTT	CASSVGAARELNTEAFF
-	-	TRBJ1-1	TRBV23-1	TGCGCCAGCAGCCAAGATGGGACTCCGAACACTGAAGCTTTCTTT	CASSQDGTPNTEAFF
-	-	TRBJ1-5	TRBV10-2	TGCGCCAGCAGTGTTACGGGGAATCAGCCCCAGCATTTT	CASSVTGNQPQHF
-	-	TRBJ1-1	TRBV19	TGTGCCAGTAGGCTTAATTCAGGGGATACTGAAGCTTTCTTT	CASRLNSGDTEAFF
-	once	TRBJ2-3	TRBV7-6	TGTGCCAGCAGCATCGACCGACGGGGAGATACGCAGTATTTT	CASSIDRRGDTQYF
-	-	TRBJ1-3	TRBV19	TGTGCCAGTAGTATACCCGGAAACACCATATATTTT	CASSIPGNTIYF
-	few	TRBJ1-3	TRBV19	TGTGCCAGTAGTGTACAGGGTTCGGGAAACACCATATATTTT	CASSVQGSGNTIYF
-	-	TRBJ2-7	TRBV18	TGTGCCAGCTCACCAGACAGGTTCATTTACGAGCAGTACTTC	CASSPDRFIYEQYF
-	-	TRBJ1-4	TRBV11-3	TGTGCCAGCAGCTCTAGGACTTTTGCAACTAATGAAAAACTGTTTTTT	CASSSRTFATNEKLFF
-	-	TRBJ1-1	TRBV6-8	TGTGCCAGCAGCGCGGAGTCCCCTGAAGCTTTCTTT	CASSAESPEAFF
-	-	TRBJ1-1	TRBV19	TGTGCCAGTAGTTTTCGGGGGCCCTGGAACACTGAAGCTTTCTTT	CASSFRGPWNTEAFF
-	-	TRBJ1-5	TRBV19	TGTGCCAGTAGTATGGCAGGTAGGAGCAATCAGCCCCAGCATTTT	CASSMAGRSNQPQHF
-	-	TRBJ1-6	TRBV27	TGTGCCAGCAGTTTAGGGGGCCGAGTGTCACCCCTCCACTTT	CASSLGGRVSPLHF
-	few	TRBJ1-4	TRBV6-8	TGTGCCAGCGACGAAGAGGGGAATAGGGAAAAACTGTTTTTT	CASDEEGNREKLFF
TRBD1	-	TRBJ1-5	TRBV12-5	TGTGCTAGTGGTTCCTCACAGGGGAATAGCAATCAGCCCCAGCATTTT	CASGSSQGNSNQPQHF
TRBD1	-	TRBJ2-2	TRBV6-8	TGTGCCATCAGTCCGGGACAGGAGGTCAACGGGGAGCTGTTTTTT	CAISPGQEVNGELFF
-	-	TRBJ1-2	TRBV30	TGTGCCTGGAGCCTGAACGATCATGGGAACGGCTACACCTTC	CAWSLNDHGNGYTF
TRBD1	-	TRBJ2-7	TRBV6-8	TGTGCCAGCAGTCTGAGGGGGCCCCCCTACGAGCAGTACTTC	CASSLRGPPYEQYF
TRBD2	-	TRBJ2-5	TRBV29-1	TGCAGCGTTGAAGGCTCGCTAGCGGAAGAGACCCAGTACTTC	CSVEGSLAEETQYF
-	-	TRBJ1-4	TRBV6-9	TGTGCCAGCAGTTATCGCAGTAATGAAAAACTGTTTTTT	CASSYRSNEKLFF
-	-	TRBJ2-7	TRBV19	TGTGCCAGTAGTACAGGGGTTCTCTCCTACGAGCAGTACTTC	CASSTGVLSYEQYF
-	-	TRBJ1-1	TRBV29-1	TGCAGCGTTGAAGATCTTTCCACTGAAGCTTTCTTT	CSVEDLSTEAFF
TRBD1	-	TRBJ1-1	TRBV11-3	TGTGCCAGCAGCAGCAGGGGGACTAACACTGAAGCTTTCTTT	CASSSRGTNTEAFF
TRBD1	-	TRBJ1-2	TRBV11-3	TGTGCCAGCAGCTGGTCTGTGGCCCGGGACAGGAGGCTGAAAAACTATGGCTACACCTTC	CASSWSVARDRRLKNYGYTF
-	-	TRBJ2-3	TRBV19	TGTGCCAGTACCCGGCAACTAGAAAGGGCAGATACGCAGTATTTT	CASTRQLERADTQYF
-	-	TRBJ1-2	TRBV11-3	TGTGCCAGCCTGGGGGTAGACAGCGACTATGGCTACACCTTC	CASLGVDSDYGYTF
-	-	TRBJ1-1	TRBV30	TGTGCCTGGAGTAGAGACGGGACAACCTCGAACACTGAAGCTTTCTTT	CAWSRDGTTSNTEAFF
TRBD1	few	TRBJ1-5	TRBV19	TGTGCCAGTAGACTGGGACAGCGGTCTCCCCATCAGCCCCAGCATTTT	CASRLGQRSPHQPQHF
TRBD1	-	TRBJ1-5	TRBV11-3	TGTGCCAGCAGCTACCGACAGGGTGTAAGACAGCCCCAGCATTTT	CASSYRQGVRQPQHF
-	-	TRBJ1-5	TRBV23-1	TGCGCCAGCAGCCAAGGTCCAGATAATCAGCCCCAGCATTTT	CASSQGPDNQPQHF
-	-	TRBJ1-5	TRBV5-1	TGCGCCAGCAGCCAAGATAATAGGGAGTCCGACGGCTGCAATCAGCCCCAGCATTTT	CASSQDNRESDGCNQPQHF
TRBD1	-	TRBJ1-3	TRBV29-1	TGCAGCGTTGTGGGGACAGCGGGAAACACCATATATTTT	CSVVGTAGNTIYF
TRBD1	few	TRBJ1-1	TRBV19	TGTGCCAGTAGTATGTCCAGGGGGGTATTGACAACTGAAGCTTTCTTT	CASSMSRGVLTTEAFF
-	-	TRBJ1-4	TRBV19	TGTGCCAGTAGTTCCCCGAGACTGCTGGGTGAGCGGGAAAAACTGTTTTTT	CASSSPRLLGEREKLFF
-	-	TRBJ1-2	TRBV1	TGCGCCAGCAGCCAAGTAGGGGTTAACTATGGCTACACCTTC	CASSQVGVNYGYTF
-	-	TRBJ1-2	TRBV30	TGTGCCTGGAGTGTACTAGTCTATGGCTACACCTTC	CAWSVLVYGYTF
TRBD2	-	TRBJ2-5	TRBV18	TGTGCCAGCTCACCACTAGCGGGGGGCCAAGAGACCCAGTACTTC	CASSPLAGGQETQYF
-	once	TRBJ1-5	TRBV19	TGTGCCAGTAGTCTGACAGATAGCAATCAGCCCCAGCATTTT	CASSLTDSNQPQHF
-	-	TRBJ1-1	TRBV11-3	TGTGCCAGCAGCTTAGATTTTTGGGGACCTAACACTGAAGCTTTCTTT	CASSLDFWGPNTEAFF
-	-	TRBJ2-7	TRBV7-2	TGTGCCAGCAGCTTATTACAGCCCTACGAGCAGTACTTC	CASSLLQPYEQYF
-	-	TRBJ2-7	TRBV25-1	TGTGCCAGCAGTGAATTAGGCAAGGGCAGGGACCACGAGCAGTACTTC	CASSELGKGRDHEQYF
TRBD1	few	TRBJ1-4	TRBV19	TGTACCAGTAGCCCGAAGACAGGGATAACTCTGTTTTTT	CTSSPKTGITLFF
-	-	TRBJ2-3	TRBV2	TGTGCCAGCAGTGCTAGCGAGTATACGCAGTATTTT	CASSASEYTQYF
TRBD1	-	TRBJ2-7	TRBV10-3	TGTGCCATCAGTGGGGGACAGGTAGCCTACGAGCAGTACTTC	CAISGGQVAYEQYF
-	-	TRBJ2-7	TRBV11-3	TGTGCCAGCAGCTCAACAGTCCCGGGACAAGAGAAATCGATTTACGAGCAGTACTTC	CASSSTVPGQEKSIYEQYF
-	-	TRBJ2-2	TRBV2	TGTGCCAGCAGAGGCCAGGACACCGGGGAGCTGTTTTTT	CASRGQDTGELFF
TRBD1	-	TRBJ1-1	TRBV25-1	TGTGCCAGCAGTGAATTCCGGACAGGGAACACTGAAGCTTTCTTT	CASSEFRTGNTEAFF